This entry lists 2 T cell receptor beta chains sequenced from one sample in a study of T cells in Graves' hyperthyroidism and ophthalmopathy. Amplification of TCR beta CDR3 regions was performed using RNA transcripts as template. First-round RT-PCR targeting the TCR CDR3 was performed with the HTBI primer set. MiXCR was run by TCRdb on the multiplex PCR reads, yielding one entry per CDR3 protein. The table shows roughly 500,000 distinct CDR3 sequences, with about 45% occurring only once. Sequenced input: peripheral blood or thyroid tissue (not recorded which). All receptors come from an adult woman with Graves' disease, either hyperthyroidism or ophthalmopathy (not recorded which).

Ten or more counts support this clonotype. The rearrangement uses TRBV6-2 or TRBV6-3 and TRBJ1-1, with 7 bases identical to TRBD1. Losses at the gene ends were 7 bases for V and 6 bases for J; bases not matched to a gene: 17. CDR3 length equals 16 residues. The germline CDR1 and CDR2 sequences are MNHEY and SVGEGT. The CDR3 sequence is CASNDETGVGRAEAFF. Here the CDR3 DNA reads TGTGCCAGCAACGACGAAACAGGGGTTGGGCGGGCTGAAGCTTTCTTT.

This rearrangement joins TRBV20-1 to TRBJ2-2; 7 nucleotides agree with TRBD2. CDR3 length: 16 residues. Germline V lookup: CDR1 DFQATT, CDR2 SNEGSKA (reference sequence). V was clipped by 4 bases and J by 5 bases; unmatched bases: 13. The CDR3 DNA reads TGCAGTGCTAACATACACGGGGGGATTGGGACCGGGGAGCTGTTTTTT. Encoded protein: CSANIHGGIGTGELFF.